Listed below are T cell receptor beta chains from one sample, sequenced in a study of cytomegalovirus exposure and HLA in healthy donors. Sequencing was performed with immunoSEQ multiplex PCR; in TCRdb, only in-frame clones are kept and a portion is missing. The sample data list about 72,000 clones. Sequencing was done on a sample of PBMCs. Receptor source: a middle-aged man in good health and CMV-seronegative. CDR3s include the opening cysteine and the closing phenylalanine or tryptophan. A D gene is named only where the DNA matches it firmly. Expanded clones get a size class; other rows say once, few or many, or leave the size out.

V gene	D gene	J gene	clone size	CDR3 DNA	CDR3 protein
TRBV7-9	TRBD2	TRBJ2-2	NA	TGTGCCAGCACCATGACTAGCGGGTTTATCACCGGGGAGCTGTTTTTT	CASTMTSGFITGELFF
TRBV6-6	TRBD1	TRBJ2-4	NA	TGTGCCAGCCTTACTCCACTCCAGGGGGCCCAAAACATTCAGTACTTC	CASLTPLQGAQNIQYF
TRBV5-1	NA	TRBJ1-2	NA	TGCGCCAGCAGCTTGTCCGGGGCTAACTATGGCTACACCTTC	CASSLSGANYGYTF
TRBV28	NA	TRBJ2-3	NA	TGTGCCAGCAGTTTTCTGTCAGGCACAGATACGCAGTATTTT	CASSFLSGTDTQYF
TRBV4-2	NA	TRBJ1-1	NA	TGTGCCAGCAGCCCCCTCAGAAGTGAAGCTTTCTTT	CASSPLRSEAFF
TRBV6-5	NA	TRBJ1-5	NA	TGTGCCAGCAGTTACTCTAGAGGTTCAGGCAATCAGCCCCAGCATTTT	CASSYSRGSGNQPQHF
TRBV19	NA	TRBJ2-6	NA	TGTGCCAGTACCGATAGTCGGGGGAAAGGTATCTCTGGGGCCAACGTCCTGACTTTC	CASTDSRGKGISGANVLTF
TRBV10-3	TRBD1	TRBJ1-6	NA	TGTGCCATCAGGGGGCTCGGGACAGGGGGCTATAATTCACCCCTCCACTTT	CAIRGLGTGGYNSPLHF
TRBV2	NA	TRBJ1-1	NA	TGTGCCAGCAGTTTTCCCGGACAGAAACGTGAAGCTTTCTTT	CASSFPGQKREAFF
TRBV19	TRBD1	TRBJ1-3	NA	TGTGCCAGTACCCTGGGACAGGGCCACGGAAACACCATATATTTT	CASTLGQGHGNTIYF
TRBV11-1	TRBD1	TRBJ2-7	NA	TGTGCCAGCAGCGCCCGGACAGGACCCTACGAGCAGTACTTC	CASSARTGPYEQYF
TRBV7-9	TRBD1	TRBJ1-6	NA	TGTGCCAGCAGCTTAGTATTGGGACAGCGAGTTTCACCCCTCCACTTT	CASSLVLGQRVSPLHF
TRBV11-2	TRBD2	TRBJ2-1	NA	TGTGCCAGCAGCAAGGGACTAGCGGACTACAATGAGCAGTTCTTC	CASSKGLADYNEQFF
TRBV28	NA	TRBJ1-2	NA	TGTGCCAGCAGTTTAGGCCAGAACTATGGCTACACCTTC	CASSLGQNYGYTF
TRBV6-1	NA	TRBJ2-2	NA	TGTGCCAGCAGTGGTAGCACCGGGGAGCTGTTTTTT	CASSGSTGELFF
TRBV1	NA	TRBJ2-1	NA	TGCACCAGCAGCCAAGATTGGCGGGCGGCCAGCTCCTACAATGAGCAGTTCTTC	CTSSQDWRAASSYNEQFF
TRBV7-2	TRBD2	TRBJ2-5	NA	TGTGCCAGCAGCTTAGTGACTAGCGGCCAAGAGACCCAGTACTTC	CASSLVTSGQETQYF
TRBV7-9	TRBD1	TRBJ1-1	NA	TGTGCCAGCAGCTTATTTGGACAGGACCGGGCTTTCTTT	CASSLFGQDRAFF
TRBV18	NA	TRBJ2-7	NA	TGTGCCAGCTCACCCGGAGCAGCCTCCTACGAGCAGTACTTC	CASSPGAASYEQYF
TRBV11-1	NA	TRBJ1-2	NA	TGTGCCAGCAGCTTAACGTCGAGTCTTACCGGCTACACCTTC	CASSLTSSLTGYTF
TRBV6-6	TRBD1	TRBJ2-7	medium-sized	TGTGCCAGCAGTACCCGGGACAGGAGTTCCTCCTACGAGCAGTACTTC	CASSTRDRSSSYEQYF
TRBV7-2	TRBD1	TRBJ1-2	NA	TGTGCCAGCAGCTTAGGTCCAGGGGGCCGGGGCTACACCTTC	CASSLGPGGRGYTF
TRBV7-2	NA	TRBJ1-2	NA	TGTGCCAGCAGCCCCCTTGCGAACTATGGCTACACCTTC	CASSPLANYGYTF
TRBV11-2	TRBD1	TRBJ1-3	NA	TGTGCCAGCAGCATCTCAGGGGGCTCTCGAAACACCATATATTTT	CASSISGGSRNTIYF
TRBV5-4	NA	TRBJ2-5	NA	TGTGCCAGCAGCTTGGAACTGTTTCAAGAGACCCAGTACTTC	CASSLELFQETQYF
TRBV2	TRBD1	TRBJ1-5	NA	TGTGCCAGCAGAGTTGACAGGGATGGCAATCAGCCCCAGCATTTT	CASRVDRDGNQPQHF
TRBV30	TRBD2	TRBJ2-1	NA	TGTGCCTGGAGTGGGACTAGCGGGGGTAATGAGCAGTTCTTC	CAWSGTSGGNEQFF
TRBV19	NA	TRBJ1-5	NA	TGTGCCAGTAGTATCGCGGGGAGGGGGGGGCCCCAGCATTTT	CASSIAGRGGPQHF
TRBV7-9	NA	TRBJ2-7	NA	TGTGCCAGCAGCGCAGGGTACTACGAGCAGTACTTC	CASSAGYYEQYF
TRBV25-1	NA	TRBJ2-7	NA	TGTGCCAGCAGTGAATATACGACAAGGGGTTCCTACGAGCAGTACTTC	CASSEYTTRGSYEQYF
TRBV5-1	TRBD1	TRBJ1-3	NA	TGCGCCAGCACCTCTGGACAGGGGATCGCCGGAAACACCATATATTTT	CASTSGQGIAGNTIYF
TRBV6-1	TRBD2	TRBJ2-1	NA	TGTGCCAGCAGTGATCCTGCGGGGGGGCATGAGCAGTTCTTC	CASSDPAGGHEQFF
TRBV5-1	TRBD1	TRBJ2-7	NA	TGCGCCAGCAGCTCCCCGGGACAGGGTCTGTACGAGCAGTACTTC	CASSSPGQGLYEQYF
TRBV7-9	TRBD1	TRBJ1-6	medium-sized	TGTGCCAGCAGCGGAGGGGGACAGGGGACCTCACCCCTCCACTTT	CASSGGGQGTSPLHF
TRBV30	TRBD2	TRBJ2-5	NA	TGTGCCTGGACCAACCGACCGGGACTAGGCCGGGAGACCCAGTACTTC	CAWTNRPGLGRETQYF
TRBV5-1	TRBD1	TRBJ1-6	NA	TGCGCCAGCAGCGGCTGGACAGGGGGTGGTTCACCCCTCCACTTT	CASSGWTGGGSPLHF
TRBV27	TRBD2	TRBJ2-1	NA	TGTGCCAGCAGTGAGCGGGGGGTACTAAATGAGCAGTTCTTC	CASSERGVLNEQFF
TRBV19	TRBD1	TRBJ1-2	NA	TGTGCCAGTAGTATTCAGGACAGGAGTAAGGGCTACACCTTC	CASSIQDRSKGYTF
TRBV9	NA	TRBJ1-1	NA	TGTGCCAGCAGCGTATTGGATAGAGGGAACGCTGAAGCTTTCTTT	CASSVLDRGNAEAFF
TRBV2	NA	TRBJ1-2	NA	TGTGCCAGCAGCCCCAGCCCGGGTATTGGCTACACCTTC	CASSPSPGIGYTF
TRBV6-5	NA	TRBJ1-2	NA	TGTGCCAGCAGTACCAGGGCCGGCGGCTACACCTTC	CASSTRAGGYTF
TRBV6-5	TRBD1	TRBJ2-3	NA	TGTGCCAGCAGTTACCGACAGGGGAAAGATACGCAGTATTTT	CASSYRQGKDTQYF
TRBV12-5	NA	TRBJ1-1	NA	TGTGCTAGTGGTTTGGTACGCGGCAAGAACACTGAAGCTTTCTTT	CASGLVRGKNTEAFF
TRBV7-2	TRBD2	TRBJ2-2	NA	TGTGCCAGCAGCATACCTAGCGGGGGGCCACATACCGGGGAGCTGTTTTTT	CASSIPSGGPHTGELFF
TRBV7-8	TRBD1	TRBJ1-5	NA	TGTGCCAGCAGCTCGGACAGGGGGTCCGGTCAGCCCCAGCATTTT	CASSSDRGSGQPQHF
TRBV19	NA	TRBJ1-1	NA	TGTGCCAGTAGCTTGACGGGGAACACTGAAGCTTTCTTT	CASSLTGNTEAFF
TRBV19	TRBD1	TRBJ2-6	NA	TGTGCCAGTAACCCAACTCCGGGACAGAAAAAAGGGGCCAACGTCCTGACTTTC	CASNPTPGQKKGANVLTF
TRBV28	TRBD1	TRBJ2-7	NA	TGTGCCAGCAGTTCCCCTACCCTCCGACAGGGCGAGCAGTACTTC	CASSSPTLRQGEQYF
TRBV28	TRBD2	TRBJ2-2	NA	TGTGCCAGCATCGGGGGGGGAACAGGGACCGGGGAGCTGTTTTTT	CASIGGGTGTGELFF
TRBV18	NA	TRBJ1-1	NA	TGTGCCAGCTCACCCCCCACAGGTAAAGCTTTCTTT	CASSPPTGKAFF
TRBV14	NA	TRBJ2-1	NA	TGTGCCAGCAGCCAAGCTGGGTGGAGGGACAGAATAGACAATGAGCAGTTCTTC	CASSQAGWRDRIDNEQFF
TRBV5-1	NA	TRBJ1-1	NA	TGCGCCAGCAGCTTGGCCCCAGGGATGGGCACTGAAGCTTTCTTT	CASSLAPGMGTEAFF
TRBV5-4	TRBD2	TRBJ2-2	NA	TGTGCCAGCAGCCGAATAGCGGGGGCCTCCCCCGGGGAGCTGTTTTTT	CASSRIAGASPGELFF
TRBV9	NA	TRBJ1-1	NA	TGTGCCAGCAGCGCCGGATGGGCCACTGAAGCTTTCTTT	CASSAGWATEAFF
TRBV30	TRBD2	TRBJ2-7	NA	TGTGCCTGGAGTCCCAGCGGGGACCCCTACGAGCAGTACTTC	CAWSPSGDPYEQYF
TRBV19	TRBD1	TRBJ1-1	NA	TGTGCCAGTAGTATTTCCGACAGGGCCACTGAAGCTTTCTTT	CASSISDRATEAFF
TRBV28	TRBD1	TRBJ1-2	NA	TGTGCCAGCAGTGACCGGGACAGGGGGGAGCGAGGTTATGGCTACACCTTC	CASSDRDRGERGYGYTF
TRBV5-6	TRBD1	TRBJ2-5	NA	TGTGCCAGCGCGGGGACAGGCTTTAGGGAGCAGTACTTC	CASAGTGFREQYF
TRBV6-5	NA	TRBJ2-7	NA	TGTGCCAGCAGAACAGGAGCCTCCTACGAGCAGTACTTC	CASRTGASYEQYF